The entry below describes one T cell receptor beta chain. The CDR3 is 15 residues long. Germline CDR1 and CDR2: SNHLY and FYNNEI. V lost 2 bases and J 10 bases, leaving 15 bases between the germline ends. Individuals who donated were healthy Caucasians from Russia aged about 6 to 100. Collection of around 10 milliliters of peripheral blood was performed for each donor. Isolating PBMCs gave at least 6.5 million of these cells per sample. The data were obtained in a study of blood T cells in healthy people across ages. Background on the study: Template switching recovered approximately one barcoded beta molecule for every two T cells.

It was with a sample-barcoded 5' primer and a J-beta primer mix that a second PCR of roughly 7 to 12 cycles was run. Using its own MiXCR run on the 5' RACE reads, TCRdb lists one record per CDR3 protein. Of over 1,300,000 distinct CDR3 sequences listed, roughly 64% are singletons. The chain joins TRBV2 to TRBJ1-6; possible D gene TRBD1, 5 bases. The sequence was obtained from a man aged 18 to 30 in good health. The specimen was blood. The DNA of the CDR3 is TGTGCCAGCAGTGAATCCACAGGCCATGGATCACCCCTCCACTTT. This translates into CASSESTGHGSPLHF.